This passage covers 5 T cell receptor beta chains from one sample sequenced in a study of cytomegalovirus exposure and HLA in healthy donors. Primers: 60 Vbeta forward and 13 Jbeta reverse. The table came from immunoSEQ multiplex PCR; TCRdb's copy has only in-frame clones and leaves some out. Of more than 150,000 clones listed, about four fifths were seen once; the top ten hold 1%. The sequencing sample was made of PBMCs. The origin of the receptors is a woman aged 45-65 years in good health and CMV-seropositive.

The gene calls are TRBV19 and TRBJ2-7; 8 bases fit TRBD2. V was clipped by 6 bases and J by 0 bases; unmatched bases: 4. Germline V gene lookup returns CDR1 LNHDA and CDR2 SQIVND (reference sequence). The CDR3 extends over 14 amino acids. Here the CDR3 reads CASSETSVSYEQYF. The CDR3 nucleotides read TGTGCCAGTAGCGAGACTAGCGTCTCCTACGAGCAGTACTTC.

V is TRBV19 and J is TRBJ1-3; D is undetermined. Germline V gene data show CDR1 as LNHDA and CDR2 as SQIVND (reference sequence). Trimming pared 7 bases from V and 8 bases from J, leaving 9 bases between. This CDR3 contains 11 residues. CDR3 residues: CASTFGDTIYF. The CDR3 coding sequence is TGTGCCAGTACCTTCGGGGACACCATATATTTT.

The CDR3 coding sequence is TGTGCCAGCAGCGTCGACCCGACCGGGACCTACGAGCAGTACTTC. This translates into CASSVDPTGTYEQYF. The V and J genes are TRBV9 and TRBJ2-7; D might be TRBD2 (5 bases). Trimming stripped 2 bases from V and 2 bases from J, with 14 bases between. Germline lookup yields CDR1 SGDLS and CDR2 YYNGEE. This CDR3 spans 15 amino acids.

This clone was seen just once. The rearrangement uses TRBV5-4 and TRBJ1-4; maybe TRBD1 (6 bases). Trimming cost V 4 bases and J 1 base, with 11 bases left between them. Germline V gives CDR1 SGHNT, CDR2 YYREEE (reference sequence). This CDR3 contains 15 residues. CDR3 DNA sequence: TGTGCCAGCAGCGAGAGCAGGGGAACTAATGAAAAACTGTTTTTT. The encoded protein is CASSESRGTNEKLFF.

This clone was seen a handful of times. The gene calls are TRBV10-3 and TRBJ2-1, with D unresolved. Germline CDR1 ENHRY, CDR2 SYGVKD. The CDR3 consists of 12 residues. The ends were cut back, 7 bases at V and 6 bases at J, with 10 bases in the middle. The CDR3 nucleotides are TGTGCCATCAACTCTCTCGTCAATGAGCAGTTCTTC. It yields the protein CAINSLVNEQFF.